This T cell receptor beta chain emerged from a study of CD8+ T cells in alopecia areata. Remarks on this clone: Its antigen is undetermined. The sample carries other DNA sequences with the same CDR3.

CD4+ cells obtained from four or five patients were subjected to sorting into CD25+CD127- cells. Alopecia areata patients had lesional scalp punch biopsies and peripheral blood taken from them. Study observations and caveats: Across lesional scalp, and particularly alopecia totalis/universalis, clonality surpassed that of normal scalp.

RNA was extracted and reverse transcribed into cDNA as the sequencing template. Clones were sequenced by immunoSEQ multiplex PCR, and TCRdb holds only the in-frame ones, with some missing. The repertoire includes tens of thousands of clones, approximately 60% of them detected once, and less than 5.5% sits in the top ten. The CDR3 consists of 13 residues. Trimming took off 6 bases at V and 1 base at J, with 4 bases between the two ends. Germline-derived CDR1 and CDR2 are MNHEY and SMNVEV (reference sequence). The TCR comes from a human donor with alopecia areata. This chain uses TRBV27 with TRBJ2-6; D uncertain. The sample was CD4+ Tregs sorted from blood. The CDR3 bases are TGTGCCAGCAGAAATTCTGGGGCCAACGTCCTGACTTTC. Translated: CASRNSGANVLTF.